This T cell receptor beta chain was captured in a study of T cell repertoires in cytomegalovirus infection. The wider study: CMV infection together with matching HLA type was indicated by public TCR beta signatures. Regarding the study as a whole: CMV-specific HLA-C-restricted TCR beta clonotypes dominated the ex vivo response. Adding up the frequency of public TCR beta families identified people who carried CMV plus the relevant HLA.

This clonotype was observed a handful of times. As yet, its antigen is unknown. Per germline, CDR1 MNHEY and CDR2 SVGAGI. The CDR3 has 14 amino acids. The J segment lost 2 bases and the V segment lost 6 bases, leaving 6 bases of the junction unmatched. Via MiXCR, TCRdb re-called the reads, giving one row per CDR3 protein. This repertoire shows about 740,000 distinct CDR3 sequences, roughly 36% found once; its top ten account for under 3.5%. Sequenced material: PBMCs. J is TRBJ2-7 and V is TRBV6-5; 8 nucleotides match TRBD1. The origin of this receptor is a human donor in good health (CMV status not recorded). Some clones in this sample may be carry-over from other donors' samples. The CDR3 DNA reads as TGTGCCAGCAGCCAAGGACAGGGAGCCTACGAGCAGTACTTC. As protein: CASSQGQGAYEQYF.